The subject of this entry is one T cell receptor beta chain. The DNA ends 3 residues before the CDR3 does, and the rest of the CDR3 is filled in from the germline J gene. The CDR3 consists of 14 residues. Trimming removed 1 base at V and 2 bases at J, with 7 bases between. Germline V gives CDR1 MNHNS, CDR2 SASEGT. Sequencing was performed with immunoSEQ multiplex PCR; in TCRdb, only in-frame clones are kept and a portion is missing. This sample's clone table lists tens of thousands of clones. These data originate in a study of T cells in women clearing cervical HPV infection. Study summary: Case blood was drawn a median approximately 21 weeks after lesion detection.

The receptor comes from a woman between 18 and 75 years old with a cervical HPV16 infection that either progressed to CIN3+ or cleared (not recorded which). The rearrangement uses TRBV6-1 and TRBJ2-3; D gene ambiguous. Sequences were obtained from blood buffy coat. CDR3 residues: CASSEVAVTDTQYF. The sequenced part of the CDR3 DNA is TGTGCCAGCAGTGAAGTGGCGGTCACAGATACG.